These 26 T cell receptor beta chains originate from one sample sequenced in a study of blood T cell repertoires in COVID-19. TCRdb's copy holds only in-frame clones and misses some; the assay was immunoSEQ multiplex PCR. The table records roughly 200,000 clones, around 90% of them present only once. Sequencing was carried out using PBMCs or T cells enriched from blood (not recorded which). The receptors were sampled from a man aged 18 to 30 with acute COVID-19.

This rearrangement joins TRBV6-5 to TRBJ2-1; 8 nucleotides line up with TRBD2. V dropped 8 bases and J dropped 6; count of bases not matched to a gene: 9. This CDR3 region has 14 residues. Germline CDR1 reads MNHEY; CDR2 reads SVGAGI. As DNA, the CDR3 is TGTGCCAGCTGTTTAGCGGGAAATGGCAATGAGCAGTTCTTC. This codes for CASCLAGNGNEQFF.

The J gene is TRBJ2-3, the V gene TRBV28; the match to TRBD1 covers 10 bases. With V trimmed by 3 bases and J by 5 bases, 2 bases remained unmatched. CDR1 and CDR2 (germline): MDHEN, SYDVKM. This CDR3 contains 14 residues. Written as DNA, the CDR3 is TGTGCCAGCAGTTTGGGACAGGGGCGAGATACGCAGTATTTT. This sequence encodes CASSLGQGRDTQYF.

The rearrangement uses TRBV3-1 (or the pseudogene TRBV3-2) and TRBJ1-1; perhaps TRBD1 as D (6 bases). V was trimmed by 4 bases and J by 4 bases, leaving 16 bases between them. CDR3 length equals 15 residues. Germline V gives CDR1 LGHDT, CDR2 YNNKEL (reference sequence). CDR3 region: CASSPLRGSSTEAFF. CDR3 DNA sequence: TGTGCCAGCAGCCCCTTAAGGGGGTCAAGCACTGAAGCTTTCTTT.

For the CDR3, the DNA is TGCGCCAGCAGCCAATTCTCCCTAGACGTTACGCAGTATTTT. Protein sequence: CASSQFSLDVTQYF. The chain employs TRBV4-1 and TRBJ2-3, with D uncertain. CDR3 size: 14 residues. Trimming stripped 2 bases from V and 8 bases from J, with 14 bases between. Germline CDR1 reads MGHRA; CDR2 reads YSYEKL.

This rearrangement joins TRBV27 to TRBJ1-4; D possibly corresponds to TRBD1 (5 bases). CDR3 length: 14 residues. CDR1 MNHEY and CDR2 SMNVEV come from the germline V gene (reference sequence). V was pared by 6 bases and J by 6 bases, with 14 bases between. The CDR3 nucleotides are TGTGCCAGCAGCCCGCAGGGCGAGGATGAAAAACTGTTTTTT. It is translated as CASSPQGEDEKLFF.

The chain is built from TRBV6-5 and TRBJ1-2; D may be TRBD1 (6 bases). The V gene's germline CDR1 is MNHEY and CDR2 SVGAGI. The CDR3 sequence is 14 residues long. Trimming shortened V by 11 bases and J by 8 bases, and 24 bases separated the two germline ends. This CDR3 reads CASAGAGVLWGYTF. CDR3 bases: TGTGCCTCCGCAGGGGCAGGGGTGTTATGGGGCTACACCTTC.

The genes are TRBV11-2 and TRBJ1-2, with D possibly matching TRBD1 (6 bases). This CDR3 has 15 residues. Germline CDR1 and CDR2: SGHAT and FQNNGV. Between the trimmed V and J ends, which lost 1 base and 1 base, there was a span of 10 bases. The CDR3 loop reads CASSLARGFNYGYTF. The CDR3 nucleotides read TGTGCCAGCAGCTTAGCCAGGGGTTTTAACTATGGCTACACCTTC.

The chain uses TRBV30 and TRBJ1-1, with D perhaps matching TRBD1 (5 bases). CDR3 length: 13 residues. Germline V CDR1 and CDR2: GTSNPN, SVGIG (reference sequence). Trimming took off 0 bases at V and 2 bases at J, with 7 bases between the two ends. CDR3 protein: CAWSVQDNTEAFF. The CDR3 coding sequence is TGTGCCTGGAGTGTACAGGACAACACTGAAGCTTTCTTT.

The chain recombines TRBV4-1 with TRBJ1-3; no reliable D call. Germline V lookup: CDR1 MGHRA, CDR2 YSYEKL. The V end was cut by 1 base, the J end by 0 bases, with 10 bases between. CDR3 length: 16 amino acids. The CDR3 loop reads CASSQAARDSGNTIYF. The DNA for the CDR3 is TGCGCCAGCAGCCAAGCGGCCCGGGACTCTGGAAACACCATATATTTT.

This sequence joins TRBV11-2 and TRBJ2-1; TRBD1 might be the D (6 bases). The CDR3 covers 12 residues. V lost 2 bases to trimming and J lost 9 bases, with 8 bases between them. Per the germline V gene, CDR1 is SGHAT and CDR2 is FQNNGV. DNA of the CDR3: TGTGCCAGCAGCTTAAGGGGGAGTGAGCAGTTCTTC. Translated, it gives CASSLRGSEQFF.

The CDR3 DNA follows: TGTGCCACCAGTGATTCTAGCGGGTACCAAGAGACCCAGTACTTC. Protein: CATSDSSGYQETQYF. This rearrangement joins TRBV24-1 to TRBJ2-5, with 8 bases aligning to TRBD2. The trim removed 2 bases at V and 0 bases at J, leaving 1 base unmatched. CDR1 is KGHDR, CDR2 SFDVKD, per germline. The CDR3 is 15 residues long.

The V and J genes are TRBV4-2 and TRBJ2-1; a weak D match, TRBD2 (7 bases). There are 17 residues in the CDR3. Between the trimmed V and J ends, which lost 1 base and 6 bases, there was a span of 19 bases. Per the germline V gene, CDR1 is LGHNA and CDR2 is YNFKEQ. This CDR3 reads CASSQVHRGASGNEQFF. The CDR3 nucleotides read TGTGCCAGCAGCCAAGTTCATCGGGGGGCCTCCGGCAATGAGCAGTTCTTC.

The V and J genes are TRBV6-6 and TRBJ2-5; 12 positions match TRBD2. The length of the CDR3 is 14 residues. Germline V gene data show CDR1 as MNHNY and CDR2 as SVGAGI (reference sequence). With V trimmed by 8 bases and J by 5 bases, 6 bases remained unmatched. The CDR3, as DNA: TGTGCCAGCTTCTCGCTAGCGGGGGGGGAGACCCAGTACTTC. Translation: CASFSLAGGETQYF.

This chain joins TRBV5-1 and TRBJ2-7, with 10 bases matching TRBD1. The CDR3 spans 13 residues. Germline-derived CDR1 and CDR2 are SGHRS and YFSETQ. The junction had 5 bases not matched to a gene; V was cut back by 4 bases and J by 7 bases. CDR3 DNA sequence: TGCGCCAGCAGCCCGACAGGGGGCTGGGAGCAGTACTTC. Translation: CASSPTGGWEQYF.

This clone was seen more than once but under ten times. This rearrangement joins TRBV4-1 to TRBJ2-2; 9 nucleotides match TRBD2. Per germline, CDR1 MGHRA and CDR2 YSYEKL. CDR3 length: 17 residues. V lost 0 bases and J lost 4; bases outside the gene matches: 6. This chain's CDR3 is CASSQDLAGVGTGELFF. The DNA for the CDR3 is TGCGCCAGCAGCCAAGATTTAGCGGGAGTAGGCACCGGGGAGCTGTTTTTT.

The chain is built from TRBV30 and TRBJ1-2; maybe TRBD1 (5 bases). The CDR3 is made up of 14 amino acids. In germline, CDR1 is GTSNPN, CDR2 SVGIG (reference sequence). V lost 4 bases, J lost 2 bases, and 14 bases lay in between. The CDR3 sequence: CAWNRPTENYGYTF. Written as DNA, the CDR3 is TGTGCCTGGAACCGACCGACAGAAAACTATGGCTACACCTTC.

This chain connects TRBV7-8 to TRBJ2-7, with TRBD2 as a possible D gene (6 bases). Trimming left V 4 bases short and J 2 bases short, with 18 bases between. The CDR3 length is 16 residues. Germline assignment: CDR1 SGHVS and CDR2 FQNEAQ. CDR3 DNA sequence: TGTGCCAGCAGCTCCAGATGGGGTAGCGGCCCCTACGAGCAGTACTTC. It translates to CASSSRWGSGPYEQYF.

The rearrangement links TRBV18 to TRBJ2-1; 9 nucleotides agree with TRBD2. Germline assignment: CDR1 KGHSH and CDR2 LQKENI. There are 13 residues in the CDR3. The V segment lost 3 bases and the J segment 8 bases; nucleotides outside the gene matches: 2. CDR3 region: CASSPGGRDEQFF. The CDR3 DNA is TGTGCCAGCTCACCTGGCGGGAGGGATGAGCAGTTCTTC.

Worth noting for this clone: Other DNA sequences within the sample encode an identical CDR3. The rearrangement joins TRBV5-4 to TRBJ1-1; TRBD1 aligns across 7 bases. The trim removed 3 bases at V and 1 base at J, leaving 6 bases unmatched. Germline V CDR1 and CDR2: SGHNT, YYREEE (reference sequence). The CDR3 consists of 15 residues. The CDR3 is CASSSPGQTNTEAFF. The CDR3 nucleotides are TGTGCCAGCAGCTCGCCGGGACAGACGAACACTGAAGCTTTCTTT. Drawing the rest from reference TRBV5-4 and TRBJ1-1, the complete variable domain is ETGVTQSPTHLIKTRGQQVTLRCSSQSGHNTVSWYQQALGQGPQFIFQYYREEENGRGNFPPRFSGLQFPNYSSELNVNALELDDSALYLCASSSPGQTNTEAFFGQGTRLTVV.

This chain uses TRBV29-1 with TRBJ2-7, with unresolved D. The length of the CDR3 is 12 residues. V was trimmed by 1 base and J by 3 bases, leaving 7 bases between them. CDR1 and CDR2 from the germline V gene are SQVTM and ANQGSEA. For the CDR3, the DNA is TGCAGCGTTGAAGCCCGCGACTACGAGCAGTACTTC. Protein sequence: CSVEARDYEQYF.

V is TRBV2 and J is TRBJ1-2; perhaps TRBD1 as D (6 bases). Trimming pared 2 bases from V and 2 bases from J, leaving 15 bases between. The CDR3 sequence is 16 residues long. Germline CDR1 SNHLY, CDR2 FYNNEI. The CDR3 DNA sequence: TGTGCCAGCAGTGAATCACTACAGGGACGAAACTATGGCTACACCTTC. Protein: CASSESLQGRNYGYTF.

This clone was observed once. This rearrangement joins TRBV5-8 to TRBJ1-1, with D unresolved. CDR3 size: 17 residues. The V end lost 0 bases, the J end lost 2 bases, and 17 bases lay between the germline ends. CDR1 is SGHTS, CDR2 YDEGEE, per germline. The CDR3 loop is CASSLGFSLNYNTEAFF. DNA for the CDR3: TGTGCCAGCAGCTTGGGGTTCAGCCTCAACTATAACACTGAAGCTTTCTTT. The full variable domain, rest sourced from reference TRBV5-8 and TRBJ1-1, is EAGVTQSPTHLIKTRGQQATLRCSPISGHTSVYWYQQALGLGLQFLLWYDEGEERNRGNFPPRFSGRQFPNYSSELNVNALELEDSALYLCASSLGFSLNYNTEAFFGQGTRLTVV.

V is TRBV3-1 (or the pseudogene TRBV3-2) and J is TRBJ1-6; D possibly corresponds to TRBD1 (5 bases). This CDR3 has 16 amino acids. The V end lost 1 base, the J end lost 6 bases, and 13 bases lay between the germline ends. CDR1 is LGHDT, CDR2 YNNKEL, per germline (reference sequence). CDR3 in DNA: TGTGCCAGCAGCCAAGTCAACCAGGGTGCTAATTCACCCCTCCACTTT. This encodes CASSQVNQGANSPLHF.

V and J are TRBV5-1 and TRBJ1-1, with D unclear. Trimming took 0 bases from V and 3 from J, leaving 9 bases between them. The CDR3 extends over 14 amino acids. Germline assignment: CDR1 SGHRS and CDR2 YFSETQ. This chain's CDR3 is CASSLEEGYTEAFF. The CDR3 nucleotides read TGCGCCAGCAGCTTGGAGGAGGGATACACTGAAGCTTTCTTT.

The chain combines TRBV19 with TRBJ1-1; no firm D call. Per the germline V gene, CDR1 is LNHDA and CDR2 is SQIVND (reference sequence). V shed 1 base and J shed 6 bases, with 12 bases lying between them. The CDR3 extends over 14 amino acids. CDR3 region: CASSIGYANAEAFF. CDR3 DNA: TGTGCCAGTAGTATAGGGTATGCTAACGCTGAAGCTTTCTTT.

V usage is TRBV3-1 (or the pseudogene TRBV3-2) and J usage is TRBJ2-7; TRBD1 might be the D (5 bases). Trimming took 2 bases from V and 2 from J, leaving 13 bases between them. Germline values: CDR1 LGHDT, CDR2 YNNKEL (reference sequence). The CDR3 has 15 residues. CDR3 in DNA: TGTGCCAGCAGCCAATCACTCCAAGGGGCCTACGAGCAGTACTTC. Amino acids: CASSQSLQGAYEQYF.